This T cell receptor (beta chain) appears in the sequencing data of a study of low-dose radiotherapy and immunotherapy resistance in tumors. Study-wide background: Members of Cohort 1 were treated with 0.5 Gy per fraction every 2 weeks. The prescribed total PTV dose was 6.5 Gy. The 200 mg/m2 dose of intravenous cyclophosphamide was given every two weeks, one day before radiation and immunotherapy. Aspirin 300 mg was given orally each day for four cycles from cycle 1 day 1.

This clonotype was counted at least ten times. V lost 0 bases to trimming and J lost 1 base, with 10 bases between them. The CDR3 loop spans 16 amino acids. Germline-derived CDR1 and CDR2 are LNHDA and SQIVND (reference sequence). Priming of first-strand cDNA relied on TRAV- and TRBV-specific primers (covering alpha and beta chains). Both a constant-region primer and a V-primer adapter served to amplify TCRs across roughly 20 PCR cycles. TCRdb reprocessed the reads via MiXCR and lists one record per CDR3 protein. Of 95,000 to 100,000 distinct CDR3 sequences detected, less than 25% appear once; the ten largest clones hold about 4%. Time point specified: after trial treatment. Treatment described: LDRT plus nivolumab, ipilimumab, low-dose cyclophosphamide and aspirin (RACIN trial). Donors were administered nivolumab, ipilimumab, aspirin and low-dose cyclophosphamide, together with low-dose radiotherapy.

The clonotype was recovered from a male donor with prostate cancer. The V gene is TRBV19, the J gene TRBJ2-4, with D perhaps TRBD1 (5 bases). Here the sequenced sample was PBMCs, taken after low-dose radiotherapy plus immunotherapy. Here the CDR3 DNA reads TGTGCCAGTAGTATAGATCTCTACAGGGCCAAAAACATTCAGTACTTC. It specifies CASSIDLYRAKNIQYF.